This is a list of T cell receptor beta chains from one sample in a study of control samples from healthy donors and cancer patients. The protocol was immunoSEQ multiplex PCR, while the TCRdb copy is restricted to in-frame clones and leaves out a portion. This sample yields 150,000 to 200,000 clones, of which 80% to 95% are seen a single time; approximately 1.5% belongs to the top ten. Sequencing was carried out using blood. These receptors came from a man aged 18 to 29 in good health. CDR3s include the opening cysteine and the closing phenylalanine or tryptophan. Fields, in order: V gene, D gene, J gene, clone size, CDR3 DNA, CDR3 protein. The D gene is left open where the match is weak. Part of the rows lack a size; the others show once, few, many or a class for expanded clones.

TRBV19	.	TRBJ1-3	.	TGTGCCAGTACTAGACAGAACTCTGGAAACACCATATATTTT	CASTRQNSGNTIYF
TRBV3-1/TRBV3-2	.	TRBJ1-5	.	TGTGCCAGCAGCCGCGGGACCTATAGCAATCAGCCCCAGCATTTT	CASSRGTYSNQPQHF
TRBV9	.	TRBJ2-2	once	TGTGCCAGCAGCGTAGGATGGAGGGGGATTAAGCTGTTTTTT	CASSVGWRGIKLFF
TRBV28	.	TRBJ2-3	.	TGTGCCAGCAGTTTAGTTACCCAGTATAGCACAGATACGCAGTATTTT	CASSLVTQYSTDTQYF
TRBV3-1/TRBV3-2	.	TRBJ1-1	.	TGTGCCAGCAGCATTGGGGCGGGGTTCACTGAAGCTTTCTTT	CASSIGAGFTEAFF
TRBV9	.	TRBJ2-1	.	TGTGCCAGCAGCGTAGGGGCGGGGAATGAGCAGTTCTTC	CASSVGAGNEQFF
TRBV18	.	TRBJ1-2	.	TGTGCCAGCTCACCACAACAGCTAGCTAACTATGGCTACACCTTC	CASSPQQLANYGYTF
TRBV9	TRBD2	TRBJ2-5	.	TGTGCCAGCAGCCCCGGGACTAGTGGTGAGACCCAGTACTTC	CASSPGTSGETQYF
TRBV7-2	.	TRBJ2-1	.	TGTGCCAGCAGCTTAGCGCTCAGTTCCAATGAGCAGTTCTTC	CASSLALSSNEQFF
TRBV30	.	TRBJ2-7	.	TGTGCCTGGGCCCCGGGGGCCTGGGTCTCCTACGAGCAGTACTTC	CAWAPGAWVSYEQYF
TRBV20-1	.	TRBJ1-2	.	TGCAGTGCTAGCCCAGGTCCTGGCTACACCTTC	CSASPGPGYTF
TRBV3-1/TRBV3-2	.	TRBJ1-5	.	TGTGCCAGCAGCCAAGCATGGGGTAGCAATCAGCCCCAGCATTTT	CASSQAWGSNQPQHF
TRBV5-6	.	TRBJ1-2	.	TGTGCCAGCAGCTTGGTTTTGGGACCGAAAGCCGATGGCTACACCTTC	CASSLVLGPKADGYTF
TRBV24-1	.	TRBJ1-4	.	TGTGCCACCAGTAAGTACAGGGCTCTGGTCGGGGAAAAACTGTTTTTT	CATSKYRALVGEKLFF
TRBV9	TRBD1	TRBJ1-6	.	TGTGCCAGCAGCGTAGAGGAGGGGGCCGTTTCACCCCTCCACTTT	CASSVEEGAVSPLHF
TRBV14	.	TRBJ1-2	.	TGTGCCAGCAGCCAAGATCGTCCCTCTCTGGGTTATCATGGCTACACCTTC	CASSQDRPSLGYHGYTF
TRBV9	.	TRBJ1-5	.	TGTGCCAGCAGCGTACTGGGCAATCAGCCCCAGCATTTT	CASSVLGNQPQHF
TRBV6-2/TRBV6-3	TRBD1	TRBJ1-2	.	TGTGCCAGCAGTCTTCGGACAGGGGGCAACTATGGCTACACCTTC	CASSLRTGGNYGYTF
TRBV5-1	.	TRBJ1-2	.	TGCGCCAGCAGCTTGTTTTCAGGGAAGCCCAACTATGGCTACACCTTC	CASSLFSGKPNYGYTF
TRBV18	.	TRBJ1-5	.	TGTGCCAGCTCATCTGGCGGGAATCAGCCCCAGCATTTT	CASSSGGNQPQHF
TRBV5-6	.	TRBJ2-7	.	TGTGCCAGCAGCTTGGGACCCTCGTTGTGGGAGCAGTACTTC	CASSLGPSLWEQYF
TRBV24-1	.	TRBJ2-1	.	TGTGCCACCAGTGATTTGGAAACAGTAACGGTCAATGAGCAGTTCTTC	CATSDLETVTVNEQFF
TRBV10-3	.	TRBJ1-5	.	TGTGCCATCAGTGAGTCGACGGATCAGCCCCAGCATTTT	CAISESTDQPQHF
TRBV29-1	TRBD2	TRBJ2-3	.	TGCAGCGTACCTGCTCCGGGGGGGCAGAGAGATACGCAGTATTTT	CSVPAPGGQRDTQYF
TRBV5-1	.	TRBJ1-6	.	TGCGCCAGCAGCTTGGGGCAGGTGGGCTCACCCCTCCACTTT	CASSLGQVGSPLHF
TRBV5-1	TRBD1	TRBJ2-3	.	TGCGCCAGCAGCACAAGGACAGGGCCAGGGGATACGCAGTATTTT	CASSTRTGPGDTQYF
TRBV19	.	TRBJ1-3	.	TGTGCCAGTAGTGTCGGACGGAGCTCTGGAAACACCATATATTTT	CASSVGRSSGNTIYF
TRBV28	.	TRBJ1-6	.	TGTGCCAGCAGTTATGGGGATTCACCCCTCCACTTT	CASSYGDSPLHF
TRBV30	.	TRBJ1-2	.	TGTGCCTGGAGTGTATCTAGCGCTGGCTACACCTTC	CAWSVSSAGYTF
TRBV10-2	TRBD2	TRBJ2-3	.	TGCGCCAGCACCTCTCTACCAGCGGGGGCGGGTAATGCCCGCACAGATACGCAGTATTTT	CASTSLPAGAGNARTDTQYF
TRBV7-2	.	TRBJ2-5	once	TGTGCCAGCAGCTTAAACGGCCCGACCAGCCAAGAGACCCAGTACTTC	CASSLNGPTSQETQYF
TRBV7-8	.	TRBJ2-7	.	TGTGCCAGCAGCCCGGGCCGATCCTACGAGCAGTACTTC	CASSPGRSYEQYF
TRBV18	.	TRBJ1-1	.	TGTGCCAGCTCATCCTCACTTGGCCCTGAAGCTTTCTTT	CASSSSLGPEAFF
TRBV30	TRBD2	TRBJ2-3	once	TGTGCCTGGAGTTTTCAGCGGGGGGCACGAAACAGGGATACGCAGTATTTT	CAWSFQRGARNRDTQYF
TRBV2	.	TRBJ1-3	.	TGTGCCAGCAGTGGTGAGGTGTCTGGAAACACCATATATTTT	CASSGEVSGNTIYF
TRBV3-1/TRBV3-2	.	TRBJ1-1	.	TGTGCCAGCAGGTACAGGGTATACACTGAAGCTTTCTTT	CASRYRVYTEAFF